This is a list of T cell receptor beta chains from one sample in a study of human T cells and chemical hapten exposure. TCRdb processed the RACE reads anew with MiXCR; each CDR3 protein has one entry. Found here are about 80,000 distinct CDR3 sequences, roughly 15% of them singletons; the top ten hold 3.5% to 6%. The sequencing used whole blood, collected in connection with sensitization to the hapten diphenylcyclopropenone (DPC). Receptors originate from a woman aged 45-60 years with alopecia areata. Some clones in this sample may be carry-over from other donors' samples. The CDR3 runs from the conserved cysteine through the conserved F or W. The order of the fields is clone size, V gene, J gene, D gene, CDR3 DNA, CDR3 protein. A D gene is named only where the DNA matches it firmly. Clone sizes are given selectively: once, few, many, or a class where the clone is expanded.

many	TRBV30	TRBJ1-2	-	TGTGCTACAGTTAACTATGGCTACACCTTC	CATVNYGYTF
few	TRBV6-6	TRBJ2-7	TRBD1	TGTGCCAGCAGTTACTCATCCGGGGGACAGGGGATGATTGGGAAATCCTACGAGCAGTACTTC	CASSYSSGGQGMIGKSYEQYF
-	TRBV7-9	TRBJ2-1	-	TGTGCCAGCAGCCTGAGGACAGAGATGTACAATGAGCAGTTCTTC	CASSLRTEMYNEQFF
few	TRBV11-2	TRBJ2-5	-	TGTGCCAGCAGCTCAGGACAGACTTACCAAGAGACCCAGTACTTC	CASSSGQTYQETQYF
-	TRBV6-6	TRBJ2-5	TRBD1	TGTGCCAGCAGACCGGGACAGGGGCAAGGTGGGGAGGCCCAGTACTTC	CASRPGQGQGGEAQYF
few	TRBV5-4	TRBJ2-5	-	TGTGCCAGCAGCTTCATCGGCAGCCAAGAGACCCAGTACTTC	CASSFIGSQETQYF
-	TRBV28	TRBJ2-1	-	TGTGCCAGCAGCCCCGCCGGCTCCTACAATGAGCAGTTCTTC	CASSPAGSYNEQFF
-	TRBV28	TRBJ2-1	-	TGTGCCACGCAAGTAGGTAGCAATCCCTACAATGAGCAGTTCTTC	CATQVGSNPYNEQFF
-	TRBV3-1	TRBJ2-1	TRBD2	TGTGCCAGCGGCCAAGCGGGGTACAATGAGCAGTTCTTC	CASGQAGYNEQFF
few	TRBV28	TRBJ1-6	-	TGTGCCAGCAACCCCCGGGGGCGGTCCTATAATTCACCCCTCCACTTT	CASNPRGRSYNSPLHF
few	TRBV6-2/TRBV6-3	TRBJ1-1	TRBD1	TGTGCCAGCAGTTACCAGGGACAGGTGAACACTGAAGCTTTCTTT	CASSYQGQVNTEAFF
few	TRBV6-6	TRBJ1-4	-	TGTGCCAGCAGTTTTGGACACGCTTTACCCAATGAAAAACTGTTTTTT	CASSFGHALPNEKLFF
many	TRBV29-1	TRBJ2-1	TRBD1	TGCAGCACCGGGACAGGGACATACAATGAGCAGTTCTTC	CSTGTGTYNEQFF
-	TRBV18	TRBJ2-6	TRBD2	TGTGCCAGCTCACCATCAACTAGCGGGAGGGCTGGGGCCAACGTCCTGACTTTC	CASSPSTSGRAGANVLTF
-	TRBV20-1	TRBJ2-1	TRBD2	TGCAGTGCTAGCGGATACCTAGCGGGAGTTGTGAATGAGCAGTTCTTC	CSASGYLAGVVNEQFF
-	TRBV11-2	TRBJ2-1	TRBD2	TGTGCCAGCAGCCCCGGGACTAGCGGGAGGATCAATGAGCAGTTCTTC	CASSPGTSGRINEQFF
few	TRBV5-1	TRBJ2-3	-	TGCGCCAGCAGCCGGCGGGCAGTCGATAGCACAGATACGCAGTATTTT	CASSRRAVDSTDTQYF
few	TRBV20-1	TRBJ2-4	TRBD2	TGCAGTGCTACGGGACTAGCGGGAGAGGTTGCCAAAAACATTCAGTACTTC	CSATGLAGEVAKNIQYF
-	TRBV2	TRBJ1-5	TRBD1	TGTGCCAGCAGTGCTTTACAGGGGGGCCAGCCCCAGCATTTT	CASSALQGGQPQHF
few	TRBV2	TRBJ2-5	-	TGTGCCGGGCGGGGCACCGCTCAAGAGACCCAGTACTTC	CAGRGTAQETQYF
-	TRBV7-9	TRBJ1-3	-	TGTGCCAGCAGCCCGGGGAGAGCCATATATTTT	CASSPGRAIYF
few	TRBV12-3/TRBV12-4	TRBJ2-7	-	TGTGCCAGCAGTCCGGGACCCACGACAGCCTACGAGCAGTACTTC	CASSPGPTTAYEQYF
few	TRBV2	TRBJ2-1	TRBD2	TGTGCTAGCACGCTAGCGGGAGCGTACAATGAGCAGTTCTTC	CASTLAGAYNEQFF
-	TRBV19	TRBJ1-5	-	TGTGCCAGTAGCAGCGCAGGGTACAATCAGCCCCAGCATTTT	CASSSAGYNQPQHF
-	TRBV6-5	TRBJ1-4	-	TGTGCCAGCAGCCGACTACAGACCCGTGAAAAACTGTTTTTT	CASSRLQTREKLFF
few	TRBV14	TRBJ1-1	-	TGTGCCAGCAGCCCCCAGGGGAGGGGGGACACTGAAGCTTTCTTT	CASSPQGRGDTEAFF
-	TRBV28	TRBJ2-7	-	TGTGCCAGCAGCCTACAGGGAGCCTACGAGCAGTACTTC	CASSLQGAYEQYF
-	TRBV6-1	TRBJ2-3	-	TGTGCCAGCAGCACTCCGGGCCTCGTCGCGGATACGCAGTATTTT	CASSTPGLVADTQYF
-	TRBV28	TRBJ2-5	-	TGTGCCAGCAGTTTAAACCTGTCCCCCCCGTACTTC	CASSLNLSPPYF
few	TRBV4-1	TRBJ2-7	-	TGCGCCAGCAGCCAATTCTGGGGGCGTCTCGAGCAGTACTTC	CASSQFWGRLEQYF
-	TRBV29-1	TRBJ2-5	-	TGCAGCGTTGACAGGGCCCCAGAGACCCAGTACTTC	CSVDRAPETQYF
few	TRBV7-7	TRBJ2-5	TRBD1	TGTGCCAGCAGCCCCACGGACAGGCGAGAGACCCAGTACTTC	CASSPTDRRETQYF
-	TRBV2	TRBJ2-1	-	TGTGCCAGCAGGATAACTTGGAATGAGCAGTTCTTC	CASRITWNEQFF
few	TRBV20-1	TRBJ1-1	TRBD1	TGCAGTGCTGTAGTACCGTGGGGACAGGGTGTTGATGGCACTGAAGCTTTCTTT	CSAVVPWGQGVDGTEAFF
few	TRBV5-1	TRBJ2-3	-	TGCGCCAGCAGCCTATTAGGCTCTTACACAGATACGCAGTATTTT	CASSLLGSYTDTQYF
few	TRBV28	TRBJ1-1	-	TGTGCGACGGGAGTGAACACTGAAGCTTTCTTT	CATGVNTEAFF
-	TRBV5-1	TRBJ2-3	-	TGCGCCAGCAGCTTGGGGATAAACACAGATACGCAGTATTTT	CASSLGINTDTQYF
few	TRBV28	TRBJ1-5	-	TGTGCCACGGGTTCAGGGGATCAGCCCCAGCATTTT	CATGSGDQPQHF
-	TRBV7-2	TRBJ2-1	TRBD2	TGTGCCAGCAGCTTGGGACTAGCTGACAATGAGCAGTTCTTC	CASSLGLADNEQFF
-	TRBV28	TRBJ1-4	-	TGTGCCAGCAGTTCCCTACAGGGACTCGGTGAAAAACTGTTTTTT	CASSSLQGLGEKLFF